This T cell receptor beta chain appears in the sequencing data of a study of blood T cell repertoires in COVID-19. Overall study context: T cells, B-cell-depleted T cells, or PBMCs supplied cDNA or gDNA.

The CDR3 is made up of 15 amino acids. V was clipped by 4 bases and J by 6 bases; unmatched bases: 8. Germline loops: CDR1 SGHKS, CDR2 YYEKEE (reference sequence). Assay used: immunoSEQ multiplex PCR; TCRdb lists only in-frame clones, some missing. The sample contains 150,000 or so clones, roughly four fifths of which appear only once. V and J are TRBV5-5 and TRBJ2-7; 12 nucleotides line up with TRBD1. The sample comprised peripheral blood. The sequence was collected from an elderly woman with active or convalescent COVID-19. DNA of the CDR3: TGTGCCAGCAGCCCACCGGGACAGGGGGCGCGCGAGCAGTACTTC. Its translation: CASSPPGQGAREQYF.